The clone carrying this T cell receptor beta chain was counted once. Its antigen is unknown. Libraries were prepared by immunoSEQ multiplex PCR; TCRdb keeps only in-frame clonotypes and omits some of them. The table records approximately 2.4 million clones, nearly 97% of them present only once. The data were obtained in a study of shared clonotypes between healthy human individuals. Study-wide context: Donors, aged 18 to 49, were a couple of women and three men. Findings and limits, study-wide: Across a handful of donors, naive CD4 shared 5% to 5.5%, naive CD8 around 3.5%, memory CD4 roughly 2.5%, memory CD8 approximately 0.4%.

Donors comprised healthy HIV-negative adults lacking recent acute infections or vaccinations. Germline CDR1 reads MDHEN; CDR2 reads SYDVKM. This CDR3 is built from 13 residues. V lost 7 bases and J lost 7, with 16 bases in between. This TCR derives from a man aged 18 to 29 in good health. This rearrangement joins TRBV28 to TRBJ1-2; D not certain. The sample comprised naive CD4+ T cells sorted from blood. Subset in this sample: CD45RA+ positively selected. CDR3 bases: TGTGCCAGCACCATCCCGACCCTCGGTGGCTACACCTTC. This sequence encodes CASTIPTLGGYTF.